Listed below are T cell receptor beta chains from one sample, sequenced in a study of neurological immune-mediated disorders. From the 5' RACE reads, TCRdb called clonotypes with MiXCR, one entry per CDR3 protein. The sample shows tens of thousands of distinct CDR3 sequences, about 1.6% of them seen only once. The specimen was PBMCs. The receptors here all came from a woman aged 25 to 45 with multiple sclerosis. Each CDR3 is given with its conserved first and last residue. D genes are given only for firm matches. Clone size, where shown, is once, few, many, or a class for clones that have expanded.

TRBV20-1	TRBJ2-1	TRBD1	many	CSATRDRGNEQFF	TGCAGTGCTACTAGGGACAGGGGAAATGAGCAGTTCTTC
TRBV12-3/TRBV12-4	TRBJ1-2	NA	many	CASRRQSSNYGYTF	TGTGCCAGCAGGAGGCAGTCTTCTAACTATGGCTACACCTTC
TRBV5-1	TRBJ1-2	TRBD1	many	CASSYSGTGGYGYTF	TGCGCCAGCAGTTACTCCGGGACAGGTGGCTATGGCTACACCTTC
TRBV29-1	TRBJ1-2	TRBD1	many	CSTTGTGYGYTF	TGCAGCACCACCGGGACAGGCTATGGCTACACCTTC
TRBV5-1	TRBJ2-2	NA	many	CASSPKITGELFF	TGCGCCAGCAGCCCAAAGATCACCGGGGAGCTGTTTTTT
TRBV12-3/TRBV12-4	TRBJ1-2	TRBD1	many	CAVLRSGGLNYGYTF	TGTGCCGTATTAAGGTCAGGGGGTCTTAACTATGGCTACACCTTC
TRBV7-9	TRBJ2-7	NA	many	CASSLTETEQYF	TGTGCCAGCAGCTTAACGGAGACCGAGCAGTACTTC
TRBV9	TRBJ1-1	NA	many	CASSVDLRGANTEAFF	TGTGCCAGCAGCGTAGATCTGCGGGGTGCGAACACTGAAGCTTTCTTT
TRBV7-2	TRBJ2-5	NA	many	CASSLGGVETQYF	TGTGCCAGCAGCTTAGGAGGGGTTGAGACCCAGTACTTC
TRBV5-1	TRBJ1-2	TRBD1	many	CASSQGTGYGYTF	TGCGCCAGCAGCCAAGGGACAGGATATGGCTACACCTTC
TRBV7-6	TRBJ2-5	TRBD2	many	CAIGLAGKTQYF	TGTGCCATCGGACTAGCGGGGAAGACCCAGTACTTC
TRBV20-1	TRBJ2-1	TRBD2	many	CSARRGTSGVSTQFF	TGCAGTGCTAGACGAGGGACTAGCGGGGTCTCAACGCAGTTCTTC
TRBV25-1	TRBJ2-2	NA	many	CALQDSYTGELFF	TGTGCCCTCCAGGATTCTTACACCGGGGAGCTGTTTTTT
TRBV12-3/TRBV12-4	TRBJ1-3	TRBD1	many	CASSMTGQGNTIYF	TGTGCCAGCAGCATGACAGGGCAAGGAAACACCATATATTTT
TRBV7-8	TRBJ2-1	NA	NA	CASSFPGDEQFF	TGTGCCAGCAGCTTCCCGGGAGATGAGCAGTTCTTC
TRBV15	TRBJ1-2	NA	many	CATSRDPPGARGYTF	TGTGCCACCAGCAGAGATCCTCCAGGGGCCCGTGGCTACACCTTC
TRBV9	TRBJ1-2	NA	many	CASSVGNGYTF	TGTGCCAGCAGCGTAGGGAATGGCTACACCTTC
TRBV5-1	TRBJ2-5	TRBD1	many	CASSLVPGGQETQYF	TGCGCCAGCAGCTTGGTGCCAGGGGGCCAAGAGACCCAGTACTTC
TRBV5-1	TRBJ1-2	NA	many	CASSLDRRGYTF	TGCGCCAGCAGCTTAGACAGGCGCGGCTACACCTTC
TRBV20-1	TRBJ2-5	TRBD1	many	CSVDIGTAKETQYF	TGCAGTGTAGACATCGGGACAGCTAAAGAGACCCAGTACTTC
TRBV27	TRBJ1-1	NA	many	CASSLFGYTEAFF	TGTGCCAGCAGTTTATTCGGGTATACTGAAGCTTTCTTT
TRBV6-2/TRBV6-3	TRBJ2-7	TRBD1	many	CASTGTGVHEQYF	TGTGCCAGCACCGGGACAGGGGTCCACGAGCAGTACTTC
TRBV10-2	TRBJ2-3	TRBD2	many	CASGGGTDTQYF	TGCGCCAGCGGGGGGGGCACAGATACGCAGTATTTT
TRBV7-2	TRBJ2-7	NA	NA	CASSSGIEQYF	TGTGCCAGCAGCTCCGGGATCGAGCAGTACTTC
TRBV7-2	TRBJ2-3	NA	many	CASSGYAGTQYF	TGTGCCAGCAGTGGGTACGCGGGGACGCAGTATTTT
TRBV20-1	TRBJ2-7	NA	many	CSARDLGYEQYF	TGCAGTGCTAGAGATCTAGGATACGAGCAGTACTTC
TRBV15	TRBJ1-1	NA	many	CATSRGGTGTEAFF	TGTGCCACCAGCAGAGGTGGCACAGGAACTGAAGCTTTCTTT
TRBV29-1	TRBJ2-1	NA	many	CSVARLAYNEQFF	TGCAGCGTTGCTCGGCTAGCATACAATGAGCAGTTCTTC
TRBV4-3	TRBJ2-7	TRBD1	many	CASSQVKPGQGIYEQYF	TGCGCCAGCAGCCAAGTCAAGCCGGGACAGGGGATTTACGAGCAGTACTTC
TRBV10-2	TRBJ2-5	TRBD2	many	CASSEGGSGGSTRETQYF	TGCGCCAGCAGTGAGGGAGGTAGCGGGGGGTCAACGCGGGAGACCCAGTACTTC
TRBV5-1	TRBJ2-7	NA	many	CASSWDAHSYEQYF	TGCGCCAGCAGCTGGGACGCTCACTCCTACGAGCAGTACTTC
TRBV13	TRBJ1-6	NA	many	CASSLRRQTDNSPLHF	TGTGCCAGCAGCCTAAGACGACAGACAGATAATTCACCCCTCCACTTT
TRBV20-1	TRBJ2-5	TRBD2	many	CSALPLLAGAGETQYF	TGCAGTGCTCTTCCCCTACTAGCGGGGGCCGGGGAGACCCAGTACTTC
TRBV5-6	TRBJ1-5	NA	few	CASSLGQVNQPQHF	TGTGCCAGCAGCTTGGGGCAGGTAAATCAGCCCCAGCATTTT
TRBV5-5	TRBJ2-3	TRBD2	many	CANSRGRGLAPDTQYF	TGTGCCAACAGTAGGGGTCGGGGACTAGCTCCAGATACGCAGTATTTT
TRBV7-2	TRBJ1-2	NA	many	CASSLEGAGYGYTF	TGTGCCAGCAGCTTAGAAGGGGCTGGCTATGGCTACACCTTC
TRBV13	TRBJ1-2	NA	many	CASSDLLRRGHYGYTF	TGTGCCAGCAGCGATCTCCTACGAAGGGGCCACTATGGCTACACCTTC
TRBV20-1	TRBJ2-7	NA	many	CSARHTGYEQYF	TGCAGTGCTAGACACACTGGTTACGAGCAGTACTTC
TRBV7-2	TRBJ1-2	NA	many	CASSLGQGGIHGYTF	TGTGCCAGCAGCTTAGGGCAGGGAGGCATCCATGGCTACACCTTC
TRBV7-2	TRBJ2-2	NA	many	CASSFRLSGELFF	TGTGCCAGCAGCTTCAGGCTTTCCGGGGAGCTGTTTTTT
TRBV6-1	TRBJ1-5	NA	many	CASSEEAGYRPQHF	TGTGCCAGCAGTGAAGAGGCAGGGTATAGGCCCCAGCATTTT
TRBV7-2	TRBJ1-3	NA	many	CASSSGPISGNTIYF	TGTGCCAGCAGCTCGGGACCGATCTCTGGAAACACCATATATTTT
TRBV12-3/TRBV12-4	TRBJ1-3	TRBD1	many	CASRNTGTGSGNTIYF	TGTGCCAGCAGGAACACCGGGACAGGGTCTGGAAACACCATATATTTT
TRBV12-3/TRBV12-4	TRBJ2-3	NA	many	CASSYTPDTQYF	TGTGCCAGCAGCTACACACCGGATACGCAGTATTTT
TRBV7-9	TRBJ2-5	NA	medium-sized	CASSFIGAGPQETQYF	TGTGCCAGCAGCTTCATAGGCGCGGGGCCCCAAGAGACCCAGTACTTC
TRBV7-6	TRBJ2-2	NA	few	CASSRGNTGELFF	TGTGCCAGCAGCCGCGGGAACACCGGGGAGCTGTTTTTT